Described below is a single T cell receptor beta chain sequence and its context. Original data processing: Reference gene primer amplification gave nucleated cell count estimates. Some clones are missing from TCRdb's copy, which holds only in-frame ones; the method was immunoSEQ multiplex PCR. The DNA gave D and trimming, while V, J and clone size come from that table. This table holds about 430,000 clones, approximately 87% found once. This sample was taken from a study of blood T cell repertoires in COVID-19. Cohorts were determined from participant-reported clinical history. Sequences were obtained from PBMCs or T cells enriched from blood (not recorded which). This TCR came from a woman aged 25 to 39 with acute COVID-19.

The CDR3: CAWSGGGELFF. For the CDR3, the DNA is TGTGCCTGGAGTGGCGGAGGGGAGCTGTTTTTT. The rearrangement uses TRBV30 and TRBJ2-2; D gene uncertain. The germline CDR1 and CDR2 sequences are GTSNPN and SVGIG (reference sequence). V was shortened by 1 base and J by 8 bases, with 5 bases between the two germline ends. This CDR3 spans 11 amino acids.